Included here is one T cell receptor beta chain sequence, with context. The CDR3 has 13 amino acids. V lost 5 bases to trimming and J lost 2 bases, with 9 bases between them. Germline V gene data show CDR1 as MNHEY and CDR2 as SVGEGT. This sample is part of a study of Graves' ophthalmopathy and Graves' hyperthyroidism. As the template, RNA transcripts were used to amplify TCR beta CDR3 regions. First-round RT-PCR with HTBI primers preceded a second-round multiplex PCR. TCRdb reprocessed the multiplex PCR reads via MiXCR and lists one record per CDR3 protein. The table includes around 1.1 million distinct CDR3 sequences, 35% to 45% detected once.

This sequence joins TRBV6-2 or TRBV6-3 and TRBJ2-5; D gene uncertain. This sequence originates from an adult man with Graves' hyperthyroidism. Sequenced: peripheral blood or thyroid tissue (not recorded which). CDR3 DNA sequence: TGTGCCAGCAGTCTTTTTTGGCAAGAGACCCAGTACTTC. Amino acid sequence: CASSLFWQETQYF.